This T cell receptor (beta chain) was retrieved from a study of blood T cell repertoires in COVID-19. The protocol was immunoSEQ multiplex PCR, while the TCRdb copy is restricted to in-frame clones and leaves out a portion. In the table there are some 150,000 clones, around 81% of which are singletons. Germline V lookup: CDR1 SGHDT, CDR2 YYEEEE. CDR3 size: 17 residues. Trimming at V came to 4 bases and at J to 6 bases, leaving 8 bases not matched to a gene. This clone was found once. The TCR was taken from a human donor with acute or convalescent COVID-19. The donor label of this sample is uncertain. Sequencing used peripheral blood. V usage is TRBV5-6 and J usage is TRBJ2-3; 16 nucleotides align to TRBD2. The CDR3 here is CASSLGLAGGPKDTQYF. In DNA form, the CDR3 reads TGTGCCAGCAGCCTGGGACTAGCGGGAGGGCCGAAGGATACGCAGTATTTT.